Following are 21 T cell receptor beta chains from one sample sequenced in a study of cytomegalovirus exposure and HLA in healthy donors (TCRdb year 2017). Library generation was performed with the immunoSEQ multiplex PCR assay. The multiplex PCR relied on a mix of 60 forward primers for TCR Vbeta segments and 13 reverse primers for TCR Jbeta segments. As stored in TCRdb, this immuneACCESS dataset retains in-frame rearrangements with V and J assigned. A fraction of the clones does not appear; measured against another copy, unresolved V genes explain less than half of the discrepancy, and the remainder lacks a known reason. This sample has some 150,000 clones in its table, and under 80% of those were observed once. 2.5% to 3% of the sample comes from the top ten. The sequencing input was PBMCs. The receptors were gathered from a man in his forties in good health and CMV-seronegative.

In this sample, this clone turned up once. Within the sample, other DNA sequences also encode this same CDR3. The CDR3 reads CASSEAGQGYEQYF. CDR3 DNA: TGTGCCAGCAGTGAAGCGGGGCAGGGTTACGAGCAGTACTTC. The rearrangement joins TRBV6-1 to TRBJ2-7; D might be TRBD1 (5 bases). The germline V gene encodes CDR1 MNHNS and CDR2 SASEGT. The CDR3 is made up of 14 amino acids. Trimming took 0 bases from V and 4 from J, leaving 10 bases between them.

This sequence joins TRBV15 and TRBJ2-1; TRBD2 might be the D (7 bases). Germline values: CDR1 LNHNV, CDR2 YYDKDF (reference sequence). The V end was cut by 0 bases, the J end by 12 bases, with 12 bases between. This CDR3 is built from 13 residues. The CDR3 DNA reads TGTGCCACCAGCAGAGATCGTGGGGGGGCGCAGTTCTTC. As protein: CATSRDRGGAQFF.

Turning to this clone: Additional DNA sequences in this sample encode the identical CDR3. The CDR3 bases are TGTGCCTGGCTAACAGGGGGCTTAGGCTACACCTTC. The encoded protein is CAWLTGGLGYTF. The chain is built from TRBV30 and TRBJ1-2; 9 bases are shared with TRBD1. Germline lookup yields CDR1 GTSNPN and CDR2 SVGIG (reference sequence). V gave up 5 bases and J gave up 8 bases; unmatched junction bases: 6. This CDR3 spans 12 amino acids.

CDR3 DNA: TGTGCCAGCAGTGAACAGGGGGCTGACACTGAAGCTTTCTTT. Its protein product is CASSEQGADTEAFF. V is TRBV2 and J is TRBJ1-1; 8 bases align to TRBD1. In germline, CDR1 is SNHLY, CDR2 FYNNEI. The CDR3 totals 14 residues. The junction had 2 bases not matched to a gene; V was cut back by 2 bases and J by 3 bases.

DNA for the CDR3: TGTGCCAGTAGTATAGGAGCTGGAAACACCATATATTTT. Translating it yields CASSIGAGNTIYF. The V and J genes are TRBV19 and TRBJ1-3, with D hard to call. Germline CDR1 LNHDA, CDR2 SQIVND (reference sequence). Trimming left V 1 base short and J 2 bases short, with 3 bases between. This CDR3 contains 13 residues.

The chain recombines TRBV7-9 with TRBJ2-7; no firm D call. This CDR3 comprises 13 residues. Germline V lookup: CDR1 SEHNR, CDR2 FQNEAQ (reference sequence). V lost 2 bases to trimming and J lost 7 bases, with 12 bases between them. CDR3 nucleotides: TGTGCCAGCAGCTTAACTGTATCCTGGGAGCAGTACTTC. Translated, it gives CASSLTVSWEQYF. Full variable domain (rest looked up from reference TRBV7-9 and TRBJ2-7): DTGVSQNPRHKITKRGQNVTFRCDPISEHNRLYWYRQTLGQGPEFLTYFQNEAQLEKSRLLSDRFSAERPKGSFSTLEIQRTEQGDSAMYLCASSLTVSWEQYFGPGTRLTVT.

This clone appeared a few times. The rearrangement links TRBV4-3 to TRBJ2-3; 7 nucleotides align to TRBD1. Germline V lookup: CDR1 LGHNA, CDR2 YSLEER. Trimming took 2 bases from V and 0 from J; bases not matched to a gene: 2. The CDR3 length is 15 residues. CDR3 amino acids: CASSQQGQSTDTQYF. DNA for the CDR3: TGCGCCAGCAGCCAACAGGGACAGAGCACAGATACGCAGTATTTT.

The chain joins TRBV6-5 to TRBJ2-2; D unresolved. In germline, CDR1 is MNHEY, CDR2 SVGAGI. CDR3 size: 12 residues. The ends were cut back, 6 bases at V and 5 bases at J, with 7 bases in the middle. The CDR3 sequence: CASSPHTGELFF. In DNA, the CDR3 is TGTGCCAGCAGCCCCCATACCGGGGAGCTGTTTTTT.

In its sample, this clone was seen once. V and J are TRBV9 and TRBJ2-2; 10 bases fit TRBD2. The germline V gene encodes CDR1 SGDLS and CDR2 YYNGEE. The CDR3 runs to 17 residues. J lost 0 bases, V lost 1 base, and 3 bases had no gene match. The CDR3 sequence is CASSVLAGVSNTGELFF. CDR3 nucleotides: TGTGCCAGCAGCGTACTAGCGGGAGTGTCGAACACCGGGGAGCTGTTTTTT.

DNA for the CDR3: TGTGCCAGCAGGCACCCTAGCGCTAACTATGGCTACACCTTC. Translated, it gives CASRHPSANYGYTF. V is TRBV2 and J is TRBJ1-2; no firm D call. CDR1 is SNHLY and CDR2 is FYNNEI in the germline V gene. CDR3 size: 14 residues. With 6 bases removed from V and 0 bases from J, the gap between germline ends came to 11 bases.

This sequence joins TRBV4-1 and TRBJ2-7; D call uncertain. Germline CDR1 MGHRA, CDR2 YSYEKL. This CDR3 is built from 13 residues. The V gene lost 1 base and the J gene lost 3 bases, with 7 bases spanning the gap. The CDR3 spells CASSQAPSYEQYF. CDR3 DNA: TGCGCCAGCAGCCAAGCCCCTAGCTACGAGCAGTACTTC.

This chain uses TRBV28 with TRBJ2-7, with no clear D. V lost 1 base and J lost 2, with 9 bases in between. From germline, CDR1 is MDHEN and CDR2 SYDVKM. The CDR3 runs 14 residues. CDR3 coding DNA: TGTGCCAGCAGTTTATCAGTCCAAACCTACGAGCAGTACTTC. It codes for CASSLSVQTYEQYF.

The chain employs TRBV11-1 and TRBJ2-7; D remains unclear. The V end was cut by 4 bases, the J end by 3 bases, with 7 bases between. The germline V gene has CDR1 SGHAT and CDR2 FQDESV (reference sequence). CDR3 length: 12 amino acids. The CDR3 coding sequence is TGTGCCAGCAGCTCTGAGGTCTACGAGCAGTACTTC. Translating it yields CASSSEVYEQYF.

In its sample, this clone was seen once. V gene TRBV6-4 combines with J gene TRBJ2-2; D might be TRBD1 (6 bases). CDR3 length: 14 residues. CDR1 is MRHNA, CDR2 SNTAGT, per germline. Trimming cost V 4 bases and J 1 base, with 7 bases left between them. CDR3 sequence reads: CASSADRNTGELFF. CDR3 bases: TGTGCCAGCAGTGCGGACAGGAACACCGGGGAGCTGTTTTTT.

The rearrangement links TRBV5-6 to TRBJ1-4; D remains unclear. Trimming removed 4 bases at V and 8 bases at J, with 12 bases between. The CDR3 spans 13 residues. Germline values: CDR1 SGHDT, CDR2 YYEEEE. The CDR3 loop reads CASSRKVGEKLFF. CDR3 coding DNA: TGTGCCAGCAGCCGAAAGGTGGGCGAAAAACTGTTTTTT.

The CDR3 reads CASSLGGGDTDTQYF. The CDR3, as DNA: TGTGCCAGCAGCTTAGGGGGGGGCGACACAGATACGCAGTATTTT. The chain has TRBV7-7 and TRBJ2-3, with a possible D match to TRBD2 (7 bases). This CDR3 is 15 amino acids long. V dropped 1 base and J dropped 2 bases, with 10 bases sitting between them. The germline CDR1 and CDR2 sequences are SSHAT and FNYEAQ (reference sequence).

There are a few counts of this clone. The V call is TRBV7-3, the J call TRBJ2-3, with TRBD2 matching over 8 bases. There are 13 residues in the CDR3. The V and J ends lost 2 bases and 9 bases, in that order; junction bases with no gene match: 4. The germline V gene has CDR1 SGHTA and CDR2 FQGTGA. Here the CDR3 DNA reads TGTGCCAGCAGCTTAGGACTAGCCCAAACGCAGTATTTT. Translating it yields CASSLGLAQTQYF.

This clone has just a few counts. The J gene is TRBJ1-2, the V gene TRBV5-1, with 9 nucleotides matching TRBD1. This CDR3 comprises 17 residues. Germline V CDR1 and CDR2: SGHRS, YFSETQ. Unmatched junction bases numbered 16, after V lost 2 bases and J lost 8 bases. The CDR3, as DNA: TGCGCCAGCAGCTTACCCCAAAACAGGGGGCTGGGGAGCGGCTACACCTTC. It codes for CASSLPQNRGLGSGYTF.

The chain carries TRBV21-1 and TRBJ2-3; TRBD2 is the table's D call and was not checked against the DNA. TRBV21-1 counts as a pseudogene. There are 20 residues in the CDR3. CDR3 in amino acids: CASSKVDRSRLAGVADTQYF. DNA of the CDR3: TGTGCCAGCAGCAAAGTCGACCGCAGTAGACTAGCGGGAGTAGCAGATACGCAGTATTTT.

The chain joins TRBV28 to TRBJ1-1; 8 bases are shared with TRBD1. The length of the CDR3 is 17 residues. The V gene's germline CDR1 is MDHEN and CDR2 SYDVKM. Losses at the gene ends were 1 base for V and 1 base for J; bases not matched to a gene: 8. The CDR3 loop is CASSLSVTGGPNTEAFF. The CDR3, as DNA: TGTGCCAGCAGTTTATCGGTAACAGGGGGGCCGAACACTGAAGCTTTCTTT. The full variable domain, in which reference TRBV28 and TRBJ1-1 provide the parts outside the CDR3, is DVKVTQSSRYLVKRTGEKVFLECVQDMDHENMFWYRQDPGLGLRLIYFSYDVKMKEKGDIPEGYSVSREKKERFSLILESASTNQTSMYLCASSLSVTGGPNTEAFFGQGTRLTVV.

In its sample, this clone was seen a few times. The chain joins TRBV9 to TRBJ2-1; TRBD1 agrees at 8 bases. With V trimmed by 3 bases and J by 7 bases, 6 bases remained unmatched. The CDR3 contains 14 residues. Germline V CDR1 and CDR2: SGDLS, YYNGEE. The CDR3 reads CASSARDRSNEQFF. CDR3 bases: TGTGCCAGCAGCGCCCGGGACAGGTCGAATGAGCAGTTCTTC.